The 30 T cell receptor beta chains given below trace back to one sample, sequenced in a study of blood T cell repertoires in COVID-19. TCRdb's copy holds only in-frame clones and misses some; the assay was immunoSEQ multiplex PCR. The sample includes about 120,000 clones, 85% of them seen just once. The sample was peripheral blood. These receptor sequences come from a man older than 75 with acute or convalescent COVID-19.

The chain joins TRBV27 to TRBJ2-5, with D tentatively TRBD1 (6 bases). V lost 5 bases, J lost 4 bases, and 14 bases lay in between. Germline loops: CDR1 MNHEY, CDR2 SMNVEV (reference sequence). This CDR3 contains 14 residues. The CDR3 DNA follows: TGTGCCAGCAGTCCTTCCCCAGGGGTAGAGACCCAGTACTTC. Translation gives CASSPSPGVETQYF.

The CDR3 region is CAWSPRLEEQFF. The CDR3 nucleotides are TGTGCCTGGAGTCCCCGACTGGAAGAGCAGTTCTTC. This chain uses TRBV30 with TRBJ2-1, with no clear D. There are 12 residues in the CDR3. Looked up from germline, CDR1 is GTSNPN and CDR2 is SVGIG (reference sequence). Trimming took off 2 bases at V and 10 bases at J, with 12 bases between the two ends.

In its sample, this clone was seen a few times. The CDR3 is CASRSHRDRNTEAFF. The CDR3 DNA reads TGTGCCAGCAGATCCCACCGGGACAGGAACACTGAAGCTTTCTTT. The chain carries TRBV6-6 and TRBJ1-1, with 7 bases matching TRBD1. Germline values: CDR1 MNHNY, CDR2 SVGAGI (reference sequence). This CDR3 has 15 residues. J gave up 1 base and V 6 bases, and 8 bases lay outside the gene matches.

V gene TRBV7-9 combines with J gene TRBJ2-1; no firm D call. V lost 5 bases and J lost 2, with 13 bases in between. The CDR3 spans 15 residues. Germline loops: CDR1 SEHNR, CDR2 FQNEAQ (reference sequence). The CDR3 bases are TGTGCCAGCAGCCCAGCTAGGATGGCCTACAATGAGCAGTTCTTC. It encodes CASSPARMAYNEQFF. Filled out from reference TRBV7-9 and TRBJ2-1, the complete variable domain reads DTGVSQNPRHKITKRGQNVTFRCDPISEHNRLYWYRQTLGQGPEFLTYFQNEAQLEKSRLLSDRFSAERPKGSFSTLEIQRTEQGDSAMYLCASSPARMAYNEQFFGPGTRLTVL.

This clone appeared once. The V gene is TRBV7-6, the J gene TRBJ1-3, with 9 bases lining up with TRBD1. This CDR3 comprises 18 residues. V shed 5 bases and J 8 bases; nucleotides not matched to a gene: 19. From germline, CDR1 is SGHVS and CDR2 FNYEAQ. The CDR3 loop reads CASSPTPTGGSWADTIYF. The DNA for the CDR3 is TGTGCCAGCAGCCCCACCCCGACAGGGGGTTCGTGGGCGGACACCATATATTTT.

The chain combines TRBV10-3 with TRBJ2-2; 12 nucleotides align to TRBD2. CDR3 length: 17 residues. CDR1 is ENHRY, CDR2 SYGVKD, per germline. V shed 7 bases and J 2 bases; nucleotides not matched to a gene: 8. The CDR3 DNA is TGTGCCATCACCAAAGCTAGCGGGAGGGATAACACCGGGGAGCTGTTTTTT. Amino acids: CAITKASGRDNTGELFF.

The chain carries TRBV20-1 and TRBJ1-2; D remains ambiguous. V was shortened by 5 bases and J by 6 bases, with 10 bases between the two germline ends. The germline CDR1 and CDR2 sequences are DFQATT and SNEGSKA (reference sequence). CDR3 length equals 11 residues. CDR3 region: CSAHPGDGYTF. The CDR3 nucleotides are TGCAGTGCTCACCCCGGTGATGGCTACACCTTC.

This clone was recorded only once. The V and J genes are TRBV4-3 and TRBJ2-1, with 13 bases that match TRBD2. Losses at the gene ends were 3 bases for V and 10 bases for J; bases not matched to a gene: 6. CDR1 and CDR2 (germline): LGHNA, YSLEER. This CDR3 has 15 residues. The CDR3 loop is CASSQGLAGSREQFF. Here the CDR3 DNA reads TGCGCCAGCAGCCAGGGACTAGCGGGATCGAGGGAGCAGTTCTTC.

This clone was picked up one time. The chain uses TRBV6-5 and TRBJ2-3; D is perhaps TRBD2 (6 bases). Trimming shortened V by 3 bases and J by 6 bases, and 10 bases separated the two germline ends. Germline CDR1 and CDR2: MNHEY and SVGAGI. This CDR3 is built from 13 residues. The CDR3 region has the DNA TGTGCCAGCAGTTATATTCTAGCGGATACGCAGTATTTT. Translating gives CASSYILADTQYF.

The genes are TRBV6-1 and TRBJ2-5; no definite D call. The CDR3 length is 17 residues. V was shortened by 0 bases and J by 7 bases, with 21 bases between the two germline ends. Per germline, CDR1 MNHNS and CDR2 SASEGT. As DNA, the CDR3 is TGTGCCAGCAGTGAAGCTAATCAACAGCCGGTATATGGGACCCAGTACTTC. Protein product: CASSEANQQPVYGTQYF.

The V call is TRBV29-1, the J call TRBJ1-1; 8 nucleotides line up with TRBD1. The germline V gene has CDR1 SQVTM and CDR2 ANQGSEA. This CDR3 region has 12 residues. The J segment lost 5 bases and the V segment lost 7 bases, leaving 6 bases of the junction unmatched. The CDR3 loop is CSDGQGTTEAFF. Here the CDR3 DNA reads TGCAGCGACGGACAGGGAACAACTGAAGCTTTCTTT.

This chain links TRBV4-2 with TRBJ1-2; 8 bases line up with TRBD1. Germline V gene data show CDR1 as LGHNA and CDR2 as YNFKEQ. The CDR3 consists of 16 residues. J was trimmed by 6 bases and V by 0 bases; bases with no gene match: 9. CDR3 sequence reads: CASSQELSGTGHGYTF. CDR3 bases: TGTGCCAGCAGCCAAGAATTAAGCGGGACAGGCCATGGCTACACCTTC.

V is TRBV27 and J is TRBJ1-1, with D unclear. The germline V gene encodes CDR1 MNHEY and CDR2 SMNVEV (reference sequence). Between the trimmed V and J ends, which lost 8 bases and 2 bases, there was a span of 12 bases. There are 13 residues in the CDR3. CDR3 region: CASASLSNTEAFF. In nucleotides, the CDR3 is TGTGCCAGCGCAAGCTTGTCCAACACTGAAGCTTTCTTT.

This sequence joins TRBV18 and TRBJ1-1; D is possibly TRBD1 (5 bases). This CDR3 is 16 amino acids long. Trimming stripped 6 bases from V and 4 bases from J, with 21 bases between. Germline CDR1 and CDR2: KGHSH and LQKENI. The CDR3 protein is CASSDGGRVGFTEAFF. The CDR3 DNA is TGTGCCAGCTCCGACGGGGGTAGGGTCGGTTTCACTGAAGCTTTCTTT.

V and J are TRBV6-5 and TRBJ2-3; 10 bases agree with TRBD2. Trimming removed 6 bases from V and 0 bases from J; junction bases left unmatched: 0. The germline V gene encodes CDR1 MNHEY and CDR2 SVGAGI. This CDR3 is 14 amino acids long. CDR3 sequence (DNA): TGTGCCAGCAGACTAGCGGGAAGCACAGATACGCAGTATTTT. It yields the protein CASRLAGSTDTQYF.

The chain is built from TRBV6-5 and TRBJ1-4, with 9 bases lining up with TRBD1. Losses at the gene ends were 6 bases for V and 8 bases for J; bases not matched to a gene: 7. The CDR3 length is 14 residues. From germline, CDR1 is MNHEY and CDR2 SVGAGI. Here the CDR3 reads CASRMRDRAEKLFF. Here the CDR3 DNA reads TGTGCCAGCAGGATGCGGGACAGGGCCGAAAAACTGTTTTTT.

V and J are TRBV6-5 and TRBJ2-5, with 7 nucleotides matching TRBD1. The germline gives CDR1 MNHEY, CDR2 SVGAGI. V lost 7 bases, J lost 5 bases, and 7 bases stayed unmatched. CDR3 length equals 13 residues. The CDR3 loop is CASTRGGSETQYF. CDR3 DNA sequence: TGTGCCAGCACCCGAGGGGGCTCGGAGACCCAGTACTTC.

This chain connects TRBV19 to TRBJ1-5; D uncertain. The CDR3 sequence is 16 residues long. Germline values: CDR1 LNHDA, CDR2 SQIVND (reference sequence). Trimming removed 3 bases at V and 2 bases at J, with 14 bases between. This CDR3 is CASSIGGQGGNQPQHF. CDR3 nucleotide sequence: TGTGCCAGTAGTATCGGCGGTCAAGGTGGCAATCAGCCCCAGCATTTT.

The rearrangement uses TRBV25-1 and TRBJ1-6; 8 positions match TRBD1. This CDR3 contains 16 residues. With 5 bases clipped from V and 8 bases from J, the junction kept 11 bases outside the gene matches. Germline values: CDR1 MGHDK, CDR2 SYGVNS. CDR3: CASSSLGQGNHSPLHF. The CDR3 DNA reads TGTGCCAGCAGTTCCCTAGGACAGGGAAACCATTCACCCCTCCACTTT.

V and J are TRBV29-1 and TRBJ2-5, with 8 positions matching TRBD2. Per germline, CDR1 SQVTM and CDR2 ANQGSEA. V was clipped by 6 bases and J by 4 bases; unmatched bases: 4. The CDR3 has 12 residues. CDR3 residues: CSVPTSGETQYF. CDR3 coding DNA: TGCAGCGTGCCCACTAGCGGAGAGACCCAGTACTTC.

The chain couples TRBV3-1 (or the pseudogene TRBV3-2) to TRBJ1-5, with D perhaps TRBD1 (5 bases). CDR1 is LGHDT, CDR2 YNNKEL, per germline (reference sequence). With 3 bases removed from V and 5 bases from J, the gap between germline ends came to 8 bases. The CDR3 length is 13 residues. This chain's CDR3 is CASSQGRYQPQHF. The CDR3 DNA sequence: TGTGCCAGCAGCCAGGGGCGGTATCAGCCCCAGCATTTT.

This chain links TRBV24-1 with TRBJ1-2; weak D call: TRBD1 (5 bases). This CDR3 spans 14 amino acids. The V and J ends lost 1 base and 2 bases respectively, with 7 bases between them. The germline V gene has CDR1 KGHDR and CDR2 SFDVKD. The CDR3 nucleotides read TGTGCCACCAGTGATTTTAGACAGAACTATGGCTACACCTTC. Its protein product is CATSDFRQNYGYTF.

The CDR3 loop is CASSSGDLTDTQYF. The DNA of the CDR3 is TGCGCCAGCAGCTCGGGAGACCTCACAGATACGCAGTATTTT. The genes are TRBV5-1 and TRBJ2-3; D possibly corresponds to TRBD2 (6 bases). The ends were cut back, 3 bases at V and 2 bases at J, with 10 bases in the middle. CDR1 and CDR2 from the germline V gene are SGHRS and YFSETQ. This CDR3 contains 14 residues.

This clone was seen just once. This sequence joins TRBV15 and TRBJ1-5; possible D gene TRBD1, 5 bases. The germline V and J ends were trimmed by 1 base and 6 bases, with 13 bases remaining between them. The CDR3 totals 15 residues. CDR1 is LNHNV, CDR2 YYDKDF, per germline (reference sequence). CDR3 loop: CATSRVHTGGQPQHF. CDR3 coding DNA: TGTGCCACCAGCAGAGTACACACAGGTGGTCAGCCCCAGCATTTT.

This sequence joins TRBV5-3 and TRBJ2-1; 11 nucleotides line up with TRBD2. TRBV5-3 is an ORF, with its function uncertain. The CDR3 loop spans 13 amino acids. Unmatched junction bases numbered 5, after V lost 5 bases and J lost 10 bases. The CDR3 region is CARRRPSGGEQFF. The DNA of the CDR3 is TGTGCCAGAAGGCGTCCTAGCGGGGGGGAGCAGTTCTTC.

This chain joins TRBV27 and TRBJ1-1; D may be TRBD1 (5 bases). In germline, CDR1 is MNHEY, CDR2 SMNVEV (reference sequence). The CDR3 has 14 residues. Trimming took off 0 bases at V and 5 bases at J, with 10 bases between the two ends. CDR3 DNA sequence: TGTGCCAGCAGTTTATCAGGGGCGTATACTGAAGCTTTCTTT. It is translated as CASSLSGAYTEAFF.

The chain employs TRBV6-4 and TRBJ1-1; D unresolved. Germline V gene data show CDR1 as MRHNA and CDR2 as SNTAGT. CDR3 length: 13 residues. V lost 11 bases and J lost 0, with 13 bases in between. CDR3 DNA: TGTGCCTGCTCAAGAGAAATGAACACTGAAGCTTTCTTT. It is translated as CACSREMNTEAFF.

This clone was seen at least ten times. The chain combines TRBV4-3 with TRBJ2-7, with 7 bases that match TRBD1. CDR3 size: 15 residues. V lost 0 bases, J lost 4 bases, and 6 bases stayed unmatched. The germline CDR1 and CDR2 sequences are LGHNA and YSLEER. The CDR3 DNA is TGCGCCAGCAGCCAAGATATGGGACAGAGGTACGAGCAGTACTTC. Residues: CASSQDMGQRYEQYF.

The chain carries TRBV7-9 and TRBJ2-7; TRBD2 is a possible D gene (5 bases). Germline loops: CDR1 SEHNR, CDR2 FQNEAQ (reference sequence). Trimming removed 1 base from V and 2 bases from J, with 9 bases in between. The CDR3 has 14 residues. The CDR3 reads CASSLGVGTYEQYF. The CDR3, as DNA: TGTGCCAGCAGCTTAGGGGTCGGGACCTACGAGCAGTACTTC.

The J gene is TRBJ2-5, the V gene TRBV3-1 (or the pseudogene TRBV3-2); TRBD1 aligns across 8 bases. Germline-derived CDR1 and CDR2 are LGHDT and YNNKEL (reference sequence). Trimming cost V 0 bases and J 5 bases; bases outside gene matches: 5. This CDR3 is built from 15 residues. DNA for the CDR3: TGTGCCAGCAGCCAAGAACAGGGGGGCCGGGAGACCCAGTACTTC. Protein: CASSQEQGGRETQYF.